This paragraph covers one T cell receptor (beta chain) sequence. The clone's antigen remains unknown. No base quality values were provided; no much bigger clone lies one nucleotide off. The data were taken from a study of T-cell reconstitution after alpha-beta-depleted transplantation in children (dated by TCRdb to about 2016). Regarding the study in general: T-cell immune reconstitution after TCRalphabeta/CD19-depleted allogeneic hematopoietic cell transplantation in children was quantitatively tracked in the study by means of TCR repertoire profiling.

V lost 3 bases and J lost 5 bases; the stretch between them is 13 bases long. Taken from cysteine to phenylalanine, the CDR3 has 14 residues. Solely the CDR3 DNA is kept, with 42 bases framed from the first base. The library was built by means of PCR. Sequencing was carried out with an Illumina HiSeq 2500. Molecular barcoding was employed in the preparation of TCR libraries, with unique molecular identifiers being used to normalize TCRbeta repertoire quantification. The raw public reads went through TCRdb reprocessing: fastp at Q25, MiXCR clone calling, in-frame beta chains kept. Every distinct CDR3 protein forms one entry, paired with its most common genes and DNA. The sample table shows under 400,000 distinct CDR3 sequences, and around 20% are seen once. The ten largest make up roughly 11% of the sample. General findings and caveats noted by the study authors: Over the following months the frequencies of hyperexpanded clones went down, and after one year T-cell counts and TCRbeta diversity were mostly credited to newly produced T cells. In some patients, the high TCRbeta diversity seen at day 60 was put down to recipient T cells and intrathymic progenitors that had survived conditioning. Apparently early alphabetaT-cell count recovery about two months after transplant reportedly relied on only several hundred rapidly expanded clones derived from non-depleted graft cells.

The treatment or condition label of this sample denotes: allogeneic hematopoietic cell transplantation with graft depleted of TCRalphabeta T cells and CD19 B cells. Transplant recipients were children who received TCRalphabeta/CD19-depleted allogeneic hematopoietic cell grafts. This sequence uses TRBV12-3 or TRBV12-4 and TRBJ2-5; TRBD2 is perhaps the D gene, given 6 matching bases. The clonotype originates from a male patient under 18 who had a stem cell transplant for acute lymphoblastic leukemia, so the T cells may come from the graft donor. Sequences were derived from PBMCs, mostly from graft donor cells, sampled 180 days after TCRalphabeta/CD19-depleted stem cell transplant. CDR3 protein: CASSLMRGGETQYF. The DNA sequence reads TGTGCCAGCAGTTTGATGCGGGGTGGGGAGACCCAGTACTTC.